The rows below give T cell receptor beta chains drawn from one sample of a study of blood T cell repertoires in COVID-19. Sequencing used immunoSEQ multiplex PCR; TCRdb keeps in-frame clones, though not all of them. The profile shows roughly 55,000 clones, almost 80% of them singletons. Sequenced: peripheral blood. The receptors come from an elderly man with acute or convalescent COVID-19. Each CDR3 is given with its conserved first and last residue. D genes are given only for firm matches. The listing skips clone size in some rows; elsewhere it reads once, few, many or a size class.

clone size: many; V gene: TRBV11-3; J gene: TRBJ2-3; D gene: TRBD2; CDR3 protein: CASSARLAGGADTQYF; CDR3 DNA: TGTGCCAGCAGCGCCCGACTAGCGGGAGGCGCAGATACGCAGTATTTT
clone size: few; V gene: TRBV21-1; J gene: TRBJ2-3; D gene: -; CDR3 protein: CAIFLQGTCTDTQYF; CDR3 DNA: TGTGCCATCTTTTTACAGGGGACGTGCACAGATACGCAGTATTTT
clone size: -; V gene: TRBV11-3; J gene: TRBJ1-1; D gene: -; CDR3 protein: CASSFSRTEAFF; CDR3 DNA: TGTGCCAGCAGCTTTTCGAGAACTGAAGCTTTCTTT
clone size: -; V gene: TRBV27; J gene: TRBJ1-5; D gene: -; CDR3 protein: CASRKTGNGNQPQHF; CDR3 DNA: TGTGCCAGCAGGAAAACAGGGAACGGGAATCAGCCCCAGCATTTT
clone size: -; V gene: TRBV11-2; J gene: TRBJ2-5; D gene: TRBD1; CDR3 protein: CASSPSLTGGVRGETQYF; CDR3 DNA: TGTGCCAGCAGCCCTAGTTTGACAGGGGGCGTAAGGGGAGAGACCCAGTACTTC
clone size: -; V gene: TRBV3-1/TRBV3-2; J gene: TRBJ2-5; D gene: TRBD2; CDR3 protein: CASSQDMRGGRETQYF; CDR3 DNA: TGTGCCAGCAGCCAAGATATGCGGGGGGGCCGGGAGACCCAGTACTTC
clone size: -; V gene: TRBV9; J gene: TRBJ1-1; D gene: TRBD1; CDR3 protein: CASSAGDRSNTEAFF; CDR3 DNA: TGTGCCAGCAGCGCAGGGGACAGGTCGAACACTGAAGCTTTCTTT
clone size: -; V gene: TRBV24-1; J gene: TRBJ2-2; D gene: TRBD1; CDR3 protein: CATSLTGWPGELFF; CDR3 DNA: TGTGCCACCAGCTTGACAGGGTGGCCCGGGGAGCTGTTTTTT
clone size: once; V gene: TRBV13; J gene: TRBJ2-2; D gene: -; CDR3 protein: CASSRSGIATGELFF; CDR3 DNA: TGTGCCAGCAGCAGATCAGGGATTGCAACCGGGGAGCTGTTTTTT
clone size: -; V gene: TRBV14; J gene: TRBJ2-6; D gene: TRBD1; CDR3 protein: CASSRRQGVSGANVLTF; CDR3 DNA: TGTGCCAGCAGCCGCCGGCAGGGGGTCTCTGGGGCCAACGTCCTGACTTTC
clone size: once; V gene: TRBV5-1; J gene: TRBJ1-2; D gene: -; CDR3 protein: CASSLEWEDGYTF; CDR3 DNA: TGCGCCAGCAGCTTGGAGTGGGAGGACGGCTACACCTTC
clone size: -; V gene: TRBV23-1; J gene: TRBJ1-6; D gene: -; CDR3 protein: CASSQSGKGEDSPLHF; CDR3 DNA: TGCGCCAGCAGTCAATCTGGGAAAGGGGAGGATTCACCCCTCCACTTT
clone size: -; V gene: TRBV19; J gene: TRBJ1-3; D gene: TRBD1; CDR3 protein: CASSILRDSAGNTIYF; CDR3 DNA: TGTGCCAGTAGTATCCTCCGGGACAGTGCTGGAAACACCATATATTTT
clone size: -; V gene: TRBV11-3; J gene: TRBJ1-1; D gene: -; CDR3 protein: CASSPWGGENTEAFF; CDR3 DNA: TGTGCCAGCAGCCCCTGGGGAGGGGAGAACACTGAAGCTTTCTTT
clone size: -; V gene: TRBV4-1; J gene: TRBJ2-1; D gene: TRBD2; CDR3 protein: CASSQDTGRLAGGNEQFF; CDR3 DNA: TGCGCCAGCAGCCAAGATACGGGGCGGCTAGCGGGGGGGAACGAGCAGTTCTTC
clone size: few; V gene: TRBV18; J gene: TRBJ1-6; D gene: TRBD1; CDR3 protein: CASSEIPQGQEGSPLHF; CDR3 DNA: TGTGCCAGCTCAGAGATTCCCCAGGGACAGGAAGGATCACCCCTCCACTTT
clone size: -; V gene: TRBV6-1; J gene: TRBJ2-7; D gene: TRBD2; CDR3 protein: CASSEQLAGTHYEQYF; CDR3 DNA: TGTGCCAGCAGTGAACAGTTAGCGGGGACCCACTACGAGCAGTACTTC
clone size: -; V gene: TRBV5-4; J gene: TRBJ2-3; D gene: TRBD2; CDR3 protein: CASSPSLAGGTDTQYF; CDR3 DNA: TGTGCCAGCAGCCCTTCACTAGCGGGGGGCACAGATACGCAGTATTTT
clone size: -; V gene: TRBV12-3/TRBV12-4; J gene: TRBJ2-7; D gene: -; CDR3 protein: CASSPEDGYEQYF; CDR3 DNA: TGTGCCAGCAGTCCGGAGGACGGCTACGAGCAGTACTTC
clone size: -; V gene: TRBV19; J gene: TRBJ1-2; D gene: TRBD1; CDR3 protein: CASSAAAGQGYGYTF; CDR3 DNA: TGTGCCAGTAGTGCGGCAGCCGGACAGGGGTATGGCTACACCTTC
clone size: -; V gene: TRBV5-6; J gene: TRBJ1-1; D gene: TRBD1; CDR3 protein: CASSRRQGLMNTEAFF; CDR3 DNA: TGTGCCAGCAGCCGACGACAGGGCCTGATGAACACTGAAGCTTTCTTT
clone size: -; V gene: TRBV19; J gene: TRBJ1-3; D gene: -; CDR3 protein: CASSIWLTLSGNTIYF; CDR3 DNA: TGTGCCAGTAGTATTTGGTTGACTCTCTCTGGAAACACCATATATTTT
clone size: -; V gene: TRBV5-1; J gene: TRBJ1-3; D gene: -; CDR3 protein: CASSLLGGSSGNTIYF; CDR3 DNA: TGCGCCAGCAGCTTGCTGGGGGGTTCCTCTGGAAACACCATATATTTT
clone size: -; V gene: TRBV6-5; J gene: TRBJ2-7; D gene: TRBD2; CDR3 protein: CASSYSLAGSYEQYF; CDR3 DNA: TGTGCCAGCAGTTACTCCCTAGCGGGCAGCTACGAGCAGTACTTC
clone size: -; V gene: TRBV5-5; J gene: TRBJ1-2; D gene: TRBD1; CDR3 protein: CASGNRGLDYGYTF; CDR3 DNA: TGTGCCAGTGGGAACAGGGGGCTGGACTATGGCTACACCTTC
clone size: -; V gene: TRBV24-1; J gene: TRBJ1-4; D gene: -; CDR3 protein: CATSSPGESEKLFF; CDR3 DNA: TGTGCCACCAGTTCTCCAGGGGAAAGTGAAAAACTGTTTTTT
clone size: -; V gene: TRBV5-4; J gene: TRBJ1-2; D gene: -; CDR3 protein: CASSLNRRRYTF; CDR3 DNA: TGTGCCAGCAGCTTGAACAGAAGGCGCTACACCTTC
clone size: -; V gene: TRBV28; J gene: TRBJ1-5; D gene: -; CDR3 protein: CASSFGAQPQHF; CDR3 DNA: TGTGCCAGCAGTTTTGGGGCGCAGCCCCAGCATTTT
clone size: -; V gene: TRBV5-1; J gene: TRBJ2-6; D gene: -; CDR3 protein: CASSLIFDSETVSGANVLTF; CDR3 DNA: TGCGCCAGCAGCTTGATTTTTGACAGCGAAACCGTCTCTGGGGCCAACGTCCTGACTTTC
clone size: -; V gene: TRBV7-2; J gene: TRBJ2-3; D gene: TRBD2; CDR3 protein: CASSSGLLTDTQYF; CDR3 DNA: TGTGCCAGCAGCTCGGGACTACTCACAGATACGCAGTATTTT
clone size: -; V gene: TRBV10-1; J gene: TRBJ2-3; D gene: -; CDR3 protein: CASSERRTDTQYF; CDR3 DNA: TGCGCCAGCTCAGAGCGTCGCACAGATACGCAGTATTTT
clone size: once; V gene: TRBV9; J gene: TRBJ2-5; D gene: -; CDR3 protein: CASSVEVGEWETQYF; CDR3 DNA: TGTGCCAGCAGCGTAGAGGTCGGGGAATGGGAGACCCAGTACTTC
clone size: few; V gene: TRBV12-5; J gene: TRBJ2-1; D gene: TRBD2; CDR3 protein: CASGLVLTSGRANEQFF; CDR3 DNA: TGTGCTAGTGGTTTGGTTTTGACTAGCGGGAGGGCCAATGAGCAGTTCTTC
clone size: -; V gene: TRBV5-1; J gene: TRBJ2-3; D gene: TRBD2; CDR3 protein: CASSFLAGGGADTQYF; CDR3 DNA: TGCGCCAGCAGCTTCCTAGCGGGAGGGGGTGCAGATACGCAGTATTTT
clone size: -; V gene: TRBV9; J gene: TRBJ2-2; D gene: -; CDR3 protein: CASSPQNTGELFF; CDR3 DNA: TGTGCCAGCAGCCCCCAGAACACCGGGGAGCTGTTTTTT
clone size: once; V gene: TRBV4-2; J gene: TRBJ2-3; D gene: TRBD2; CDR3 protein: CASSQELAGGSTDTQYF; CDR3 DNA: TGTGCCAGCAGCCAAGAACTAGCGGGCGGTAGCACAGATACGCAGTATTTT
clone size: -; V gene: TRBV7-9; J gene: TRBJ2-1; D gene: TRBD2; CDR3 protein: CASSLGTSGSDEQFF; CDR3 DNA: TGTGCCAGCAGCTTAGGCACTAGCGGGTCCGATGAGCAGTTCTTC
clone size: many; V gene: TRBV4-1; J gene: TRBJ1-1; D gene: TRBD1; CDR3 protein: CASSQRGQGDMNTEAFF; CDR3 DNA: TGCGCCAGCAGCCAACGGGGACAGGGCGACATGAACACTGAAGCTTTCTTT
clone size: -; V gene: TRBV5-1; J gene: TRBJ1-3; D gene: TRBD1; CDR3 protein: CASSLGGGANTIYF; CDR3 DNA: TGCGCCAGCAGCTTGGGAGGGGGCGCAAACACCATATATTTT
clone size: -; V gene: TRBV6-1; J gene: TRBJ1-6; D gene: -; CDR3 protein: CASSEEAGKRSPLHF; CDR3 DNA: TGTGCCAGCAGTGAAGAGGCGGGGAAGAGGTCACCCCTCCACTTT
clone size: -; V gene: TRBV18; J gene: TRBJ1-1; D gene: -; CDR3 protein: CASSPSRGLGGTEAFF; CDR3 DNA: TGTGCCAGCTCCCCCTCCCGGGGCCTCGGGGGCACTGAAGCTTTCTTT
clone size: -; V gene: TRBV6-1; J gene: TRBJ1-6; D gene: -; CDR3 protein: CASSDRTSRLHF; CDR3 DNA: TGTGCCAGCAGTGATAGGACATCCAGGCTCCACTTT
clone size: -; V gene: TRBV6-5; J gene: TRBJ1-2; D gene: TRBD1; CDR3 protein: CASSYSRDRGPSYTF; CDR3 DNA: TGTGCCAGCAGTTACTCGAGGGACAGGGGGCCTAGCTACACCTTC
clone size: once; V gene: TRBV25-1; J gene: TRBJ2-7; D gene: -; CDR3 protein: CASSGAGRYEQYF; CDR3 DNA: TGTGCCAGCAGTGGGGCGGGCCGGTACGAGCAGTACTTC
clone size: -; V gene: TRBV2; J gene: TRBJ1-2; D gene: -; CDR3 protein: CASSVGRGPQHGYTF; CDR3 DNA: TGTGCCAGCAGTGTCGGCAGGGGCCCGCAGCATGGCTACACCTTC
clone size: -; V gene: TRBV9; J gene: TRBJ2-2; D gene: -; CDR3 protein: CASSVGMSHYTGELFF; CDR3 DNA: TGTGCCAGCAGCGTAGGAATGAGCCACTACACCGGGGAGCTGTTTTTT
clone size: -; V gene: TRBV10-2; J gene: TRBJ2-2; D gene: TRBD2; CDR3 protein: CASSESPGLAGGPTSGELFF; CDR3 DNA: TGCGCCAGCAGTGAGTCACCGGGACTAGCGGGAGGGCCGACCTCCGGGGAGCTGTTTTTT
clone size: -; V gene: TRBV5-1; J gene: TRBJ2-7; D gene: -; CDR3 protein: CASSLDSPYEQYF; CDR3 DNA: TGCGCCAGCAGCTTGGACAGTCCCTACGAGCAGTACTTC
clone size: -; V gene: TRBV5-1; J gene: TRBJ2-5; D gene: TRBD2; CDR3 protein: CASSQSPAGASGTQYF; CDR3 DNA: TGCGCCAGCAGCCAGTCTCCAGCGGGGGCCTCCGGGACCCAGTACTTC
clone size: -; V gene: TRBV29-1; J gene: TRBJ1-3; D gene: -; CDR3 protein: CSTTGKSGNTIYF; CDR3 DNA: TGCAGCACTACAGGGAAATCCGGAAACACCATATATTTT
clone size: -; V gene: TRBV6-5; J gene: TRBJ2-7; D gene: TRBD2; CDR3 protein: CASTTLAGPYEQYF; CDR3 DNA: TGTGCCAGCACTACACTAGCGGGACCCTACGAGCAGTACTTC
clone size: -; V gene: TRBV11-2; J gene: TRBJ2-1; D gene: -; CDR3 protein: CASSLGGGAYSEQFF; CDR3 DNA: TGTGCCAGCAGCCTGGGGGGGGGCGCCTACAGTGAGCAGTTCTTC
clone size: once; V gene: TRBV7-2; J gene: TRBJ1-2; D gene: TRBD1; CDR3 protein: CASSSSPGQGARSYTF; CDR3 DNA: TGTGCCAGCAGCTCAAGCCCCGGACAGGGGGCCCGTAGCTACACCTTC
clone size: -; V gene: TRBV6-1; J gene: TRBJ1-2; D gene: TRBD1; CDR3 protein: CASSEAGQGAYGYTF; CDR3 DNA: TGTGCCAGCAGTGAAGCGGGACAGGGGGCTTATGGCTACACCTTC